This TCR beta chain emerged from a study of blood T cell repertoires in COVID-19. V was cut by 2 bases and J by 6 bases, with 12 bases left in between. Germline V lookup: CDR1 MGHDK, CDR2 SYGVNS. This CDR3 region has 14 residues. This clone was picked up one time. Authors' data handling: Amplification of reference gene primers was used by the study to estimate nucleated cell counts. Here immunoSEQ multiplex PCR was the method, and the copy in TCRdb shows in-frame clones only, minus some. V and J calls and clone size are copied from that table; D and trimming were computed from the DNA. Of around 230,000 clones listed, about 83% were seen once; the top ten hold 8.2%.

The rearrangement uses TRBV25-1 and TRBJ2-3; perhaps TRBD1 as D (5 bases). The origin of this receptor is a woman between 50 and 59 years old with acute or convalescent COVID-19. Material: peripheral blood. CDR3 residues: CASSEPVRVDTQYF. In nucleotides, the CDR3 is TGTGCCAGCAGTGAACCTGTCAGGGTGGATACGCAGTATTTT.